Listed below are T cell receptor beta chains from one sample, sequenced in a study of control samples from healthy donors and cancer patients. The method was immunoSEQ multiplex PCR; TCRdb's version includes in-frame clones alone and lacks a portion of them. This sample has roughly 41,000 clones, with 90% to 95% found just once. The specimen sequenced was blood. The source is a man aged 60 to 69 in good health. The CDR3 runs from the conserved cysteine through the conserved F or W. Each record gives: CDR3 DNA, CDR3 protein, J gene, clone size, V gene, D gene. D genes are given only for firm matches. For some rows the clone size is stated as once, few or many, or as a class when expanded; others skip it.

cdr3_nt: TGTGCCAGCAGCCAACTTGGACAATCATTTATCTATGGCTACACCTTC
cdr3_aa: CASSQLGQSFIYGYTF
j_call: TRBJ1-2
clone_size: NA
v_call: TRBV14
d_call: NA

cdr3_nt: TGTGCCAGCTCACCACCGGGCCCAACCTATGGCTACACCTTC
cdr3_aa: CASSPPGPTYGYTF
j_call: TRBJ1-2
clone_size: NA
v_call: TRBV18
d_call: NA

cdr3_nt: TGTGCCAGCAGCTCCGAGGGACTAGCTTACGAGCAGTACTTC
cdr3_aa: CASSSEGLAYEQYF
j_call: TRBJ2-7
clone_size: NA
v_call: TRBV11-3
d_call: TRBD2

cdr3_nt: TGTGCCACCAGCAGAGAAGGTAGGGGTGAGCAGTTCTTC
cdr3_aa: CATSREGRGEQFF
j_call: TRBJ2-1
clone_size: NA
v_call: TRBV15
d_call: NA

cdr3_nt: TGTGCCAGCAGTTACGGGACCCCGAGCCACGAGCAGTACTTC
cdr3_aa: CASSYGTPSHEQYF
j_call: TRBJ2-7
clone_size: NA
v_call: TRBV6-5
d_call: NA

cdr3_nt: TGTGCCAGCAGCCGACGAGCGGGAGGGATGGAGACCCAGTACTTC
cdr3_aa: CASSRRAGGMETQYF
j_call: TRBJ2-5
clone_size: NA
v_call: TRBV7-9
d_call: TRBD2

cdr3_nt: TGTGCCAGCAGTTCCCTTAGACTAGCGGGAATGTCCTACAATGAGCAGTTCTTC
cdr3_aa: CASSSLRLAGMSYNEQFF
j_call: TRBJ2-1
clone_size: NA
v_call: TRBV27
d_call: TRBD2

cdr3_nt: TGTGCCAGCAGCCAAGGGCAGGGACGGGACTACGAGCAGTACTTC
cdr3_aa: CASSQGQGRDYEQYF
j_call: TRBJ2-7
clone_size: NA
v_call: TRBV3-1/TRBV3-2
d_call: NA

cdr3_nt: TGTGCCAGCAGCTTAATGGACGGGGGGTTCTCTCACTCGAACTATGGCTACACCTTC
cdr3_aa: CASSLMDGGFSHSNYGYTF
j_call: TRBJ1-2
clone_size: NA
v_call: TRBV11-2
d_call: NA

cdr3_nt: TGTGCCAGCAGCGTTACGCCCCCCGAGCAGTTCTTC
cdr3_aa: CASSVTPPEQFF
j_call: TRBJ2-1
clone_size: few
v_call: TRBV9
d_call: NA

cdr3_nt: TGTGCCAGCAGTGCGAATAGCGCCACCACCGATACGCAGTATTTT
cdr3_aa: CASSANSATTDTQYF
j_call: TRBJ2-3
clone_size: NA
v_call: TRBV2
d_call: NA

cdr3_nt: TGTGCCAGCGGGGGGGGACCCACAGATACGCAGTATTTT
cdr3_aa: CASGGGPTDTQYF
j_call: TRBJ2-3
clone_size: NA
v_call: TRBV9
d_call: TRBD2

cdr3_nt: TGTGCCAGCAGCCTACAAGCGGGAGGGTACAATGAGCAGTTCTTC
cdr3_aa: CASSLQAGGYNEQFF
j_call: TRBJ2-1
clone_size: NA
v_call: TRBV11-3
d_call: TRBD2

cdr3_nt: TGTGCCAGCAGCTTAGTCTTGCAGGGTGGGGGTTATCAGCCCCAGCATTTT
cdr3_aa: CASSLVLQGGGYQPQHF
j_call: TRBJ1-5
clone_size: NA
v_call: TRBV7-9
d_call: NA

cdr3_nt: TGTGCCTGGAGGACAGGGAACACTGAAGCTTTCTTT
cdr3_aa: CAWRTGNTEAFF
j_call: TRBJ1-1
clone_size: NA
v_call: TRBV30
d_call: NA

cdr3_nt: TGTGCCAGCAGTTTCCGATACGAGCAGTACTTC
cdr3_aa: CASSFRYEQYF
j_call: TRBJ2-7
clone_size: few
v_call: TRBV28
d_call: NA

cdr3_nt: TGTGCCAGCAGGTTCGATGCCACAGATACGCAGTATTTT
cdr3_aa: CASRFDATDTQYF
j_call: TRBJ2-3
clone_size: NA
v_call: TRBV7-3
d_call: NA

cdr3_nt: TGTGCCAGCAGTTCGCCCGGGGACTCACAGAACTACGAGCAGTACTTC
cdr3_aa: CASSSPGDSQNYEQYF
j_call: TRBJ2-7
clone_size: NA
v_call: TRBV7-9
d_call: NA

cdr3_nt: TGTGCCAGCAGCCCGACAGGTTATAATTCACCCCTCCACTTT
cdr3_aa: CASSPTGYNSPLHF
j_call: TRBJ1-6
clone_size: NA
v_call: TRBV5-6
d_call: NA

cdr3_nt: TGTGCCAGCAGTGTGGGAATCATGAACACTGAAGCTTTCTTT
cdr3_aa: CASSVGIMNTEAFF
j_call: TRBJ1-1
clone_size: NA
v_call: TRBV2
d_call: NA

cdr3_nt: TGTGCCAGCAGCGAGGGTCGGGAGACCCAGTACTTC
cdr3_aa: CASSEGRETQYF
j_call: TRBJ2-5
clone_size: NA
v_call: TRBV11-1
d_call: NA

cdr3_nt: TGTGCCAGCAGTTACTCGGGCGGAAAAAACTATGGCTACACCTTC
cdr3_aa: CASSYSGGKNYGYTF
j_call: TRBJ1-2
clone_size: NA
v_call: TRBV6-6
d_call: NA

cdr3_nt: TGCGCCAGCAGCCAACCTGGGGGGACAGGGTCTTCACTTCGTAGCTACACCTTC
cdr3_aa: CASSQPGGTGSSLRSYTF
j_call: TRBJ1-2
clone_size: NA
v_call: TRBV4-1
d_call: TRBD1

cdr3_nt: TGTGCCAGCAGCGTAGCTGGACTGAGCTCCTACGAGCAGTACTTC
cdr3_aa: CASSVAGLSSYEQYF
j_call: TRBJ2-7
clone_size: NA
v_call: TRBV9
d_call: NA

cdr3_nt: TGTGCCAGCAGGACTAGACTAGGCACCGGGGAGCTGTTTTTT
cdr3_aa: CASRTRLGTGELFF
j_call: TRBJ2-2
clone_size: NA
v_call: TRBV2
d_call: NA

cdr3_nt: TGTGCCAGTAGTAATAAGGGGTTAGGCACTGAAGCTTTCTTT
cdr3_aa: CASSNKGLGTEAFF
j_call: TRBJ1-1
clone_size: NA
v_call: TRBV19
d_call: NA

cdr3_nt: TGTGCCAGCTCACCCCCCCCCAGGGGGAACTCACCCCTCCACTTT
cdr3_aa: CASSPPPRGNSPLHF
j_call: TRBJ1-6
clone_size: NA
v_call: TRBV18
d_call: TRBD1

cdr3_nt: TGTGCCAGCAGTTCCCCAGATCTCTCTGGAAACACCATATATTTT
cdr3_aa: CASSSPDLSGNTIYF
j_call: TRBJ1-3
clone_size: NA
v_call: TRBV28
d_call: NA

cdr3_nt: TGTGCCAGCAGCTTATTTGCGAGTTTCACAGATACGCAGTATTTT
cdr3_aa: CASSLFASFTDTQYF
j_call: TRBJ2-3
clone_size: once
v_call: TRBV7-6
d_call: NA

cdr3_nt: TGTGCCAGTAGTATTAGGGACCTGGGTGGGAACGAGCAGTACTTC
cdr3_aa: CASSIRDLGGNEQYF
j_call: TRBJ2-7
clone_size: NA
v_call: TRBV19
d_call: NA

cdr3_nt: TGTGCCAGTAGTGTTAGGGACGGAGGACCCGAAGCTTTCTTT
cdr3_aa: CASSVRDGGPEAFF
j_call: TRBJ1-1
clone_size: once
v_call: TRBV19
d_call: NA

cdr3_nt: TGTGCCAGTAGTATAGGTGAGGGACCGACAGATACGCAGTATTTT
cdr3_aa: CASSIGEGPTDTQYF
j_call: TRBJ2-3
clone_size: NA
v_call: TRBV19
d_call: NA

cdr3_nt: TGTGCCAGCAGCCAAGTTTCAGGGGGCGGTCAGCCCCAGCATTTT
cdr3_aa: CASSQVSGGGQPQHF
j_call: TRBJ1-5
clone_size: NA
v_call: TRBV3-1/TRBV3-2
d_call: TRBD1

cdr3_nt: TGTGCCAGCAGCAAGGGACAGAAAGCTTACGAGCAGTACTTC
cdr3_aa: CASSKGQKAYEQYF
j_call: TRBJ2-7
clone_size: few
v_call: TRBV7-2
d_call: TRBD1

cdr3_nt: TGTGCCAGCACCTTGGCAGTGGGCGCCAACTATGGCTACACCTTC
cdr3_aa: CASTLAVGANYGYTF
j_call: TRBJ1-2
clone_size: NA
v_call: TRBV5-6
d_call: NA

cdr3_nt: TGTGCCAGCTTCGGGCAGGCTAATTCACCCCTCCACTTT
cdr3_aa: CASFGQANSPLHF
j_call: TRBJ1-6
clone_size: NA
v_call: TRBV28
d_call: NA

cdr3_nt: TGCAGTGCCCAGGGAACAGATACGCAGTATTTT
cdr3_aa: CSAQGTDTQYF
j_call: TRBJ2-3
clone_size: NA
v_call: TRBV20-1
d_call: NA

cdr3_nt: TGTGCCAGCAGCTCCGGAGATACGCAGTATTTT
cdr3_aa: CASSSGDTQYF
j_call: TRBJ2-3
clone_size: NA
v_call: TRBV11-1
d_call: NA

cdr3_nt: TGTGCCACCAGTGATACGACAGAAAGCTCCTACGAGCAGTACTTC
cdr3_aa: CATSDTTESSYEQYF
j_call: TRBJ2-7
clone_size: NA
v_call: TRBV24-1
d_call: NA

cdr3_nt: TGTGCCAGCAGTGAACGGAACTCCTTAGGCTATGGCTACACCTTC
cdr3_aa: CASSERNSLGYGYTF
j_call: TRBJ1-2
clone_size: NA
v_call: TRBV6-1
d_call: NA

cdr3_nt: TGTGCCAGCGGGACAGGGCCCGACGAGCAGTACTTC
cdr3_aa: CASGTGPDEQYF
j_call: TRBJ2-7
clone_size: NA
v_call: TRBV6-5
d_call: TRBD1